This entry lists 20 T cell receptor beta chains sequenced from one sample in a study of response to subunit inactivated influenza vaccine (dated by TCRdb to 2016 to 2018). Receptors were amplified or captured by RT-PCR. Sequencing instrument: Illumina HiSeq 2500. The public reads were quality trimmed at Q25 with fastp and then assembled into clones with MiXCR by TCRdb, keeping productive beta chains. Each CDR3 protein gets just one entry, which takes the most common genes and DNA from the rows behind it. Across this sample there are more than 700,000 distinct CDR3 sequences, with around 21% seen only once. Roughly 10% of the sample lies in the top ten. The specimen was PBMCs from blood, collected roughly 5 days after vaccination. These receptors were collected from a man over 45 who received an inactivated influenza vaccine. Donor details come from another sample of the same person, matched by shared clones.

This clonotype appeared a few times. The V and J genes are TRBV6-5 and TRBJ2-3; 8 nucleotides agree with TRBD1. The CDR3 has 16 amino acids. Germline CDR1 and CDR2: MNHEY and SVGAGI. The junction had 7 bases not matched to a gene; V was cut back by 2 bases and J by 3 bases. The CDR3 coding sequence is TGTGCCAGCAGTTACCGGGGAAGGACAGGGACAGATACGCAGTATTTT. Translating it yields CASSYRGRTGTDTQYF.

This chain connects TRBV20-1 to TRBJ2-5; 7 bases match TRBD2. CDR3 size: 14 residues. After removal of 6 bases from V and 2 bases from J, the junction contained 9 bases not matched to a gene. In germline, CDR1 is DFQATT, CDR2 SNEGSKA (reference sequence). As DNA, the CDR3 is TGCAGTGCACCCCGGGTGCGGGGGCAAGAGACCCAGTACTTC. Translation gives CSAPRVRGQETQYF.

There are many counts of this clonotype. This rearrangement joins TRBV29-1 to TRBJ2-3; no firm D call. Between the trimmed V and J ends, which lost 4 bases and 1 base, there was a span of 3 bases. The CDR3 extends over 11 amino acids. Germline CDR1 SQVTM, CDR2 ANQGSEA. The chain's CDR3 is CSVVRTDTQYF. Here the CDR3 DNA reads TGCAGCGTTGTTCGCACAGATACGCAGTATTTT.

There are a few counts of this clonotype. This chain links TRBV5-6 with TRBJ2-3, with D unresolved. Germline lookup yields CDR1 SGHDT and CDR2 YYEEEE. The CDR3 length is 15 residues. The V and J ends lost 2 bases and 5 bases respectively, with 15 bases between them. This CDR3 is CASSFLPDPQDTQYF. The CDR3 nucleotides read TGTGCCAGCAGCTTTCTTCCCGACCCACAAGATACGCAGTATTTT.

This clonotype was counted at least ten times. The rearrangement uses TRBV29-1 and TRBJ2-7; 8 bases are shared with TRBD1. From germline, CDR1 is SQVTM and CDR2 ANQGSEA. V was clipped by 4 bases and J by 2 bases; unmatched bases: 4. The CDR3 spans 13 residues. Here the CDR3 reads CSVGGQEPYEQYF. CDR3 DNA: TGCAGCGTTGGGGGACAGGAACCCTACGAGCAGTACTTC.

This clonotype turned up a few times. This chain's CDR3 is CSGQPDSFNNSPLHF. The CDR3 bases are TGCAGTGGTCAGCCAGACTCCTTTAATAATTCACCCCTCCACTTT. The V and J genes are TRBV20-1 and TRBJ1-6, with D uncertain. This CDR3 comprises 15 residues. V was shortened by 7 bases and J by 5 bases, with 18 bases between the two germline ends. Germline V gene data show CDR1 as DFQATT and CDR2 as SNEGSKA (reference sequence).

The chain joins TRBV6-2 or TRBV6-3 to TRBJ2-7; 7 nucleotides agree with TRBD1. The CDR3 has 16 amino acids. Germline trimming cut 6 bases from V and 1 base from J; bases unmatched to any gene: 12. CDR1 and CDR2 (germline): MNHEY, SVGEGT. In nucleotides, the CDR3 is TGTGCCAGCAGCACATACGACAGGGCGCTTTCCTACGAGCAGTACTTC. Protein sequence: CASSTYDRALSYEQYF.

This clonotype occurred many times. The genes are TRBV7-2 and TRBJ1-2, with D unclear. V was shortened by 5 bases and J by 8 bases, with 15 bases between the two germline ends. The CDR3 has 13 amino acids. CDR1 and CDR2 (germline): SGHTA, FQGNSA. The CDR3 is CASSLAAPGGYTF. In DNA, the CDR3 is TGTGCCAGCAGCCTCGCGGCCCCAGGCGGCTACACCTTC.

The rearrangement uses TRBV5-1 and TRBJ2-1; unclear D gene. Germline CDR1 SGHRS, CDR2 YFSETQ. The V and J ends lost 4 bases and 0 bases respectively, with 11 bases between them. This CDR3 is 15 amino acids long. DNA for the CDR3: TGCGCCAGCAGCCCCAAGGCAGGCTCCTACAATGAGCAGTTCTTC. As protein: CASSPKAGSYNEQFF. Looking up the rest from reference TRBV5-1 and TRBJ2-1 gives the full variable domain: KAGVTQTPRYLIKTRGQQVTLSCSPISGHRSVSWYQQTPGQGLQFLFEYFSETQRNKGNFPGRFSGRQFSNSRSEMNVSTLELGDSALYLCASSPKAGSYNEQFFGPGTRLTVL.

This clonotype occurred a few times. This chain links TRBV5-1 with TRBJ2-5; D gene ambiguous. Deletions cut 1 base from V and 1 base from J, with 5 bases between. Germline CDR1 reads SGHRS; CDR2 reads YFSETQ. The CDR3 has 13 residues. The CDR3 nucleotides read TGCGCCAGCAGCTTGACACCCCAAGAGACCCAGTACTTC. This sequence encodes CASSLTPQETQYF.

Written as DNA, the CDR3 is TGTGCCAGCAGCCATTTCACGAGCGCTTTGGGCGAGCAGTACTTC. Its protein product is CASSHFTSALGEQYF. The chain is built from TRBV3-1 and TRBJ2-7; D is unresolved. The germline V gene has CDR1 LGHDT and CDR2 YNNKEL (reference sequence). V dropped 3 bases and J dropped 6 bases, with 18 bases sitting between them. The CDR3 totals 15 residues.

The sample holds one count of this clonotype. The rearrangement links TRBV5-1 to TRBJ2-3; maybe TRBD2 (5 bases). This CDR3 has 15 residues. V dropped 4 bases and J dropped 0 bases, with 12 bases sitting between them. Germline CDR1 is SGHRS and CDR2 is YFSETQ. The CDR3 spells CASSRARTSTDTQYF. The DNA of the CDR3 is TGCGCCAGCAGCCGGGCTCGGACTAGCACAGATACGCAGTATTTT.

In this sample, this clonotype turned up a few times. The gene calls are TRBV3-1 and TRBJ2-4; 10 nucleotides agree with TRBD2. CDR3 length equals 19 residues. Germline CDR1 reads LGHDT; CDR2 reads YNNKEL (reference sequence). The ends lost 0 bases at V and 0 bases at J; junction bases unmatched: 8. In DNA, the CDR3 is TGTGCCAGCAGCCAAGACTGGACTAGCGGAACTCTAGCCAAAAACATTCAGTACTTC. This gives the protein CASSQDWTSGTLAKNIQYF.

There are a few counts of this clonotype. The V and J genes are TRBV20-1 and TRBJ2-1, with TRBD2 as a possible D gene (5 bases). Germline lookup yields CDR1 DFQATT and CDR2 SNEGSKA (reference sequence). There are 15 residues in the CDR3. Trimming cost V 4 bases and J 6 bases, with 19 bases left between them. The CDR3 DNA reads TGCAGTGCTATCCTCCCGGACTCCTCACGCAATGAGCAGTTCTTC. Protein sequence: CSAILPDSSRNEQFF.

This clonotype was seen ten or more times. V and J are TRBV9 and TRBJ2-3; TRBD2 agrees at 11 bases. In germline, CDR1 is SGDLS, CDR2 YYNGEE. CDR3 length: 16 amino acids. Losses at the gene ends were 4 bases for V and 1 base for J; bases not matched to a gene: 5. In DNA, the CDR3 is TGTGCCAGCAGCAGACAACTAGCGGGGGGCACAGATACGCAGTATTTT. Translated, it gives CASSRQLAGGTDTQYF.

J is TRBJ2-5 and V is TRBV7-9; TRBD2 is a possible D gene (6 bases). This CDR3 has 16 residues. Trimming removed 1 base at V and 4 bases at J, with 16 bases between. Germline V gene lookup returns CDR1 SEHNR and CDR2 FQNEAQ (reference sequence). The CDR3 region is CASSLGGTRDRETQYF. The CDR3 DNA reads TGTGCCAGCAGCTTAGGCGGGACCCGCGATCGAGAGACCCAGTACTTC.

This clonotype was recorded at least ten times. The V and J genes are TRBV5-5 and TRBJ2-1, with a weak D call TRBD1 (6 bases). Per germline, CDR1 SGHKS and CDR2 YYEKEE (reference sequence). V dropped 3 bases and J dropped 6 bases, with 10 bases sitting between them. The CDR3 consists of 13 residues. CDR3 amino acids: CASSYTGSNEQFF. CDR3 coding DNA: TGTGCCAGCAGCTACACAGGGAGCAATGAGCAGTTCTTC.

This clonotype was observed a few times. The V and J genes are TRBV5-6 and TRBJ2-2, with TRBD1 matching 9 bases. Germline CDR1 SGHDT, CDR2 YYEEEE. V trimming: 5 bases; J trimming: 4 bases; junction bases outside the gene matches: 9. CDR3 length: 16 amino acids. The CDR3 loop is CASRFPGQGLTGELFF. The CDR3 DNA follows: TGTGCCAGCAGGTTTCCGGGACAGGGTCTCACCGGGGAGCTGTTTTTT.

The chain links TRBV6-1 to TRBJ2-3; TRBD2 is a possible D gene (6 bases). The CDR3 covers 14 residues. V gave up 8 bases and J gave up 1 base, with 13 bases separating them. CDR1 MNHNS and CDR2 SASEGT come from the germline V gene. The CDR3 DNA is TGTGCCAGCCGTGCCCCTAGCGGCACAGATACGCAGTATTTT. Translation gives CASRAPSGTDTQYF.

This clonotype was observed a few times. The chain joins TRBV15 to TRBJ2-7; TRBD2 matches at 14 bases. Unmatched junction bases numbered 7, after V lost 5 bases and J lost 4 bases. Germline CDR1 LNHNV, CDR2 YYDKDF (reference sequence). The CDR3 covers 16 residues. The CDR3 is CATSPGLAGVNYEQYF. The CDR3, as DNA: TGTGCCACCAGCCCGGGACTAGCGGGAGTGAATTACGAGCAGTACTTC.